This record covers a single TCR beta chain. This clonotype was detected a few times. No cognate antigen has been identified for it. No much larger clone is present one base from it, and per-base qualities are unavailable. This sample is part of a study of T-cell memory formation after mild COVID-19 (dated by TCRdb to the early 2020s). For the study in its entirety: TCR sequence clusters from the two donors were largely donor specific. Two young, previously healthy adult volunteers made up the cohort, one male and one female. T-cell clones expanding and contracting after mild COVID-19 in two donors were tracked by longitudinal TCRalpha and TCRbeta repertoire sequencing.

Ficoll-Paque density gradient centrifugation was the method used to isolate PBMCs. Reads for this sample came from an Illumina NovaSeq 6000. Using 5'RACE with constant-segment primers, TCRalpha and TCRbeta cDNA libraries were constructed, with sample barcodes and unique molecular identifiers added in the process. RNA was extracted from every sample with Trizol reagent. Amplification of the libraries took two PCR steps, and the second step added a second sample barcode plus Illumina TruSeq adapters. Libraries were sequenced on an Illumina NovaSeq with 2 x 150 bp paired-end reads. Processing in the source paper ran as follows. The reads were demultiplexed and collapsed into UMI-guided consensus sequences using migec v1.2.7. Using mixcr v2.1.11, UMI consensuses were aligned to TRA and TRB V and J templates and then assembled into clonotypes. Expanded or contracted clonotypes were those called significant by both edgeR and NoisET, with noise models trained on biological replicates. For edgeR calls, the thresholds were a false discovery rate-adjusted p below 0.01 and a log2 fold-change of 1. As an exploratory analysis of dynamics, max-normalized trajectories of the 1000 most abundant clonotypes were examined with PCA combined with hierarchical clustering. The CD4 or CD8 phenotype of responding clones was assigned using the separately sequenced CD4+ and CD8+ repertoires. TCRdb cleaned the public reads at Q25 with fastp, built clones with MiXCR and kept in-frame beta chains. Here each entry gathers all rows of one CDR3 protein and keeps the most common genes and DNA. The V and J calls reflect TCRdb's pipeline rather than the authors' work. In all, the sample holds roughly 200,000 distinct CDR3 sequences, and 20% to 25% of those were seen once. 20% to 25% of the sample rests with the top ten.

The CDR3 covers 18 residues, taking in both the cysteine and the phenylalanine. Kept here is only the CDR3 DNA, which spans 54 bases and is read in frame from base 1. CDR1 and CDR2, looked up from the germline V gene (reference sequence), are LGHDT and YNNKEL. The germline ends are 24 bases apart after V is trimmed by 4 bases and J by 6 bases. Findings and caveats that apply to the study as a whole: Some responding clones were detected in pre-infection memory, which suggested that pre-existing cross-reactive memory T cells had joined the SARS-CoV-2 response. The second-wave clones that peaked on day 37 were not confirmed to be SARS-CoV-2 specific. Contracting CD4+ clones were located mainly in the CM and EM memory subsets, whereas CD8+ clones were found to be enriched in EMRA. From day 15 to 85, contracting clones showed balanced CD4/CD8 phenotypes, whereas a second wave of clones that expanded from day 15 to 37 leaned towards CD4+. The study included only a couple of mild cases, and larger cohorts that include severe cases with pre-infection samples were judged to be necessary.

The sample taken for sequencing was PBMCs or a T cell subset sorted from them (not recorded which). The sequence links TRBV3-1 to TRBJ2-2; the D gene is perhaps TRBD1 or TRBD2, each of them matching over 7 bases. This receptor was taken from an adult woman who had mild COVID-19 (a few samples of this study predate the infection). The sample titles of this study are shuffled in the database, so cell type and time point are left out; the donor was told from shared clones. Read as DNA, the sequence is TGTGCCAGCAGCCCCTACCCAGGGGGGGGCACGGGAGCCGGGGAGCTGTTTTTT. Its translation is CASSPYPGGGTGAGELFF.